This entry lists 28 T cell receptor beta chains sequenced from one sample in a study of blood T cell repertoires in COVID-19. Sequencing was performed with immunoSEQ multiplex PCR; in TCRdb, only in-frame clones are kept and a portion is missing. The sample has 150,000 or so clones, approximately 80% seen once. Sequenced sample: PBMCs or T cells enriched from blood (not recorded which). Receptors were obtained from a woman between 50 and 59 years old who had recovered from COVID-19.

This clone appeared a single time. The chain joins TRBV11-3 to TRBJ2-7; unclear D gene. The CDR3 totals 12 residues. In germline, CDR1 is SGHNT, CDR2 YENEEA. The V gene lost 3 bases and the J gene lost 3 bases, with 6 bases spanning the gap. CDR3 region: CASSFSVYEQYF. Written as DNA, the CDR3 is TGTGCCAGCAGCTTTTCTGTCTACGAGCAGTACTTC. The entire variable domain, with the rest obtained from reference TRBV11-3 and TRBJ2-7, is as follows: EAGVVQSPRYKIIEKKQPVAFWCNPISGHNTLYWYLQNLGQGPELLIRYENEEAVDDSQLPKDRFSAERLKGVDSTLKIQPAELGDSAVYLCASSFSVYEQYFGPGTRLTVT.

This clone showed up just once. The chain is built from TRBV27 and TRBJ1-2; D might be TRBD1 (5 bases). The CDR3 runs 13 residues. V dropped 2 bases and J dropped 7 bases, with 11 bases sitting between them. Germline V gives CDR1 MNHEY, CDR2 SMNVEV (reference sequence). CDR3 DNA: TGTGCCAGCAGTTTAGATCGGGGGATTGGCTACACCTTC. Translating it yields CASSLDRGIGYTF.

This clone was counted once. Distinct nucleotide sequences in the sample also encode this CDR3. This chain uses TRBV19 with TRBJ2-3; D gene unclear. This CDR3 region has 13 residues. CDR1 is LNHDA and CDR2 is SQIVND in the germline V gene (reference sequence). Between the trimmed V and J ends, which lost 4 bases and 1 base, there was a span of 6 bases. The CDR3 sequence: CASSKQGTDTQYF. DNA of the CDR3: TGTGCCAGTAGTAAGCAGGGCACAGATACGCAGTATTTT.

The chain has TRBV18 and TRBJ1-1; 7 bases fit TRBD1. This CDR3 comprises 15 residues. Germline trimming cut 6 bases from V and 0 bases from J; bases unmatched to any gene: 7. The germline V gene has CDR1 KGHSH and CDR2 LQKENI. This chain's CDR3 is CASSAVDRVNTEAFF. The CDR3 nucleotides are TGTGCCAGCTCGGCGGTCGACAGGGTGAACACTGAAGCTTTCTTT. Combining the CDR3 with reference TRBV18 and TRBJ1-1 gives the whole variable domain NAGVMQNPRHLVRRRGQEARLRCSPMKGHSHVYWYRQLPEEGLKFMVYLQKENIIDESGMPKERFSAEFPKEGPSILRIQQVVRGDSAAYFCASSAVDRVNTEAFFGQGTRLTVV.

This clone has just one count. The gene calls are TRBV5-8 and TRBJ2-2, with no clear D. Between the trimmed V and J ends, which lost 0 bases and 2 bases, there was a span of 8 bases. Germline values: CDR1 SGHTS, CDR2 YDEGEE. The CDR3 is made up of 15 amino acids. In DNA form, the CDR3 reads TGTGCCAGCAGCTTGGGTCAGATAAACACCGGGGAGCTGTTTTTT. Encoded protein: CASSLGQINTGELFF. The full variable domain, with the rest looked up from reference TRBV5-8 and TRBJ2-2, is EAGVTQSPTHLIKTRGQQATLRCSPISGHTSVYWYQQALGLGLQFLLWYDEGEERNRGNFPPRFSGRQFPNYSSELNVNALELEDSALYLCASSLGQINTGELFFGEGSRLTVL.

The chain is built from TRBV16 and TRBJ1-2; perhaps TRBD1 as D (6 bases). Trimming removed 5 bases from V and 8 bases from J, with 18 bases in between. The CDR3 consists of 14 residues. Germline CDR1 KGHSY, CDR2 FQNENV. CDR3 DNA sequence: TGTGCCAGCAGCTACGGGACAATAGAGGGGGGCTACACCTTC. Amino acid sequence: CASSYGTIEGGYTF.

This clone was observed a single time. The rearrangement links TRBV6-1 to TRBJ2-5; 7 positions match TRBD2. Germline V lookup: CDR1 MNHNS, CDR2 SASEGT. The CDR3 contains 15 residues. Trimming at V came to 2 bases and at J to 2 bases, leaving 5 bases not matched to a gene. The CDR3, as DNA: TGTGCCAGCAGTGAATACAGGCGGGAGCAAGAGACCCAGTACTTC. Translation: CASSEYRREQETQYF.

The CDR3 sequence is CASSLLRETQYF. CDR3 DNA sequence: TGCGCCAGCAGCTTACTCCGCGAGACCCAGTACTTC. V gene TRBV5-1 combines with J gene TRBJ2-5; D is undetermined. V gave up 2 bases and J gave up 5 bases, with 7 bases separating them. Per germline, CDR1 SGHRS and CDR2 YFSETQ. The CDR3 has 12 residues.

This chain uses TRBV10-3 with TRBJ1-2; no clear D gene. Per the germline V gene, CDR1 is ENHRY and CDR2 is SYGVKD. The V gene lost 2 bases and the J gene lost 6 bases, with 10 bases spanning the gap. This CDR3 comprises 13 residues. In DNA, the CDR3 is TGTGCCATCAGTGAGCCAAGTCAGGATGGCTACACCTTC. Translating gives CAISEPSQDGYTF.

This chain uses TRBV3-1 (or the pseudogene TRBV3-2) with TRBJ2-5; 8 nucleotides match TRBD2. The CDR3 contains 14 residues. Germline V gene data show CDR1 as LGHDT and CDR2 as YNNKEL (reference sequence). The junction had 4 bases not matched to a gene; V was cut back by 3 bases and J by 4 bases. CDR3: CASSHLAGRETQYF. The DNA of the CDR3 is TGTGCCAGCAGCCACTTAGCGGGGAGAGAGACCCAGTACTTC.

V is TRBV14 and J is TRBJ2-3, with TRBD1 as a possible D gene (6 bases). Per germline, CDR1 SGHDN and CDR2 FVKESK. The CDR3 has 12 amino acids. V lost 0 bases, J lost 8 bases, and 6 bases lay in between. The CDR3 loop is CASSQDRGTQYF. Written as DNA, the CDR3 is TGTGCCAGCAGCCAAGACAGGGGTACGCAGTATTTT. Together with reference TRBV14 and TRBJ2-3, the CDR3 gives the full variable domain: EAGVTQFPSHSVIEKGQTVTLRCDPISGHDNLYWYRRVMGKEIKFLLHFVKESKQDESGMPNNRFLAERTGGTYSTLKVQPAELEDSGVYFCASSQDRGTQYFGPGTRLTVL.

J is TRBJ2-3 and V is TRBV28; D possibly corresponds to TRBD2 (6 bases). Germline V CDR1 and CDR2: MDHEN, SYDVKM. There are 17 residues in the CDR3. Trimming pared 10 bases from V and 9 bases from J, leaving 32 bases between. The CDR3 here is CATSYAGGIVSELTQYF. CDR3 DNA sequence: TGTGCCACGTCATATGCAGGCGGGATTGTGTCCGAGTTGACGCAGTATTTT.

The J gene is TRBJ1-2, the V gene TRBV4-3; TRBD1 is a possible D gene (5 bases). V shed 1 base and J shed 1 base, with 16 bases lying between them. Germline CDR1 reads LGHNA; CDR2 reads YSLEER. The CDR3 extends over 17 amino acids. The CDR3 sequence is CASSQGWRGVLNYGYTF. The CDR3 nucleotides are TGCGCCAGCAGCCAAGGTTGGAGGGGAGTCCTTAACTATGGCTACACCTTC.

The chain links TRBV9 to TRBJ1-3; D gene ambiguous. Between the trimmed V and J ends, which lost 2 bases and 4 bases, there was a span of 10 bases. This CDR3 is 14 amino acids long. Germline V gene lookup returns CDR1 SGDLS and CDR2 YYNGEE. Here the CDR3 reads CASSVFTEGNTIYF. The CDR3 nucleotides are TGTGCCAGCAGCGTTTTTACAGAGGGAAACACCATATATTTT.

This clone appeared once. The chain recombines TRBV7-2 with TRBJ1-2; tentative D call: TRBD1 (5 bases). Between the trimmed V and J ends, which lost 0 bases and 8 bases, there was a span of 10 bases. Germline V gives CDR1 SGHTA, CDR2 FQGNSA. The CDR3 loop spans 13 amino acids. Here the CDR3 reads CASSLARGIGYTF. CDR3 bases: TGTGCCAGCAGCTTAGCGCGGGGGATCGGCTACACCTTC.

The rearrangement joins TRBV18 to TRBJ2-1, with 7 bases matching TRBD2. Looked up from germline, CDR1 is KGHSH and CDR2 is LQKENI. J lost 7 bases, V lost 3 bases, and 9 bases had no gene match. The CDR3 spans 15 residues. The CDR3 coding sequence is TGTGCCAGCTCACCCGTACTAGGCGGGGGAAATGAGCAGTTCTTC. This translates into CASSPVLGGGNEQFF.

This rearrangement joins TRBV19 to TRBJ2-2; TRBD2 agrees at 9 bases. CDR3 size: 16 residues. The ends lost 7 bases at V and 1 base at J; junction bases unmatched: 7. CDR1 is LNHDA and CDR2 is SQIVND in the germline V gene (reference sequence). CDR3 in DNA: TGTGCCAGTACCCTGGCGGGAGGGCTGAACACCGGGGAGCTGTTTTTT. The encoded protein is CASTLAGGLNTGELFF.

The chain has TRBV18 and TRBJ1-5; D ambiguous. With 1 base removed from V and 5 bases from J, the gap between germline ends came to 9 bases. The CDR3 is made up of 14 amino acids. Germline CDR1 reads KGHSH; CDR2 reads LQKENI. Written as DNA, the CDR3 is TGTGCCAGCTCACCACAGGAGGGTGATCAGCCCCAGCATTTT. It translates to CASSPQEGDQPQHF. Combining the CDR3 with reference TRBV18 and TRBJ1-5 gives the whole variable domain NAGVMQNPRHLVRRRGQEARLRCSPMKGHSHVYWYRQLPEEGLKFMVYLQKENIIDESGMPKERFSAEFPKEGPSILRIQQVVRGDSAAYFCASSPQEGDQPQHFGDGTRLSIL.

This chain links TRBV5-6 with TRBJ2-6, with TRBD1 matching 8 bases. Germline-derived CDR1 and CDR2 are SGHDT and YYEEEE. The CDR3 loop spans 18 amino acids. Unmatched junction bases numbered 9, after V lost 4 bases and J lost 0 bases. In nucleotides, the CDR3 is TGTGCCAGCAGCCCTGACAGGGGCACCCGCTCTGGGGCCAACGTCCTGACTTTC. Its protein product is CASSPDRGTRSGANVLTF.

The chain recombines TRBV3-1 (or the pseudogene TRBV3-2) with TRBJ1-3; the match to TRBD1 covers 7 bases. Germline V gives CDR1 LGHDT, CDR2 YNNKEL (reference sequence). This CDR3 spans 17 amino acids. The V segment lost 2 bases and the J segment 3 bases; nucleotides outside the gene matches: 10. The CDR3 loop is CASSQPSRGIGGNTIYF. CDR3 DNA: TGTGCCAGCAGCCAACCCTCCAGGGGGATCGGTGGAAACACCATATATTTT.

The chain employs TRBV19 and TRBJ2-4; 8 nucleotides line up with TRBD2. The CDR3 sequence is 18 residues long. J lost 2 bases, V lost 3 bases, and 12 bases had no gene match. Germline V gives CDR1 LNHDA, CDR2 SQIVND (reference sequence). Here the CDR3 reads CASSMGQSIAGSKNIQYF. The DNA of the CDR3 is TGTGCCAGTAGTATGGGGCAATCAATAGCGGGATCCAAAAACATTCAGTACTTC.

In this sample, this clone turned up a few times. The chain couples TRBV19 to TRBJ2-2; 10 bases agree with TRBD2. The CDR3 totals 14 residues. Germline CDR1 LNHDA, CDR2 SQIVND (reference sequence). The V and J ends lost 6 bases and 4 bases, in that order; junction bases with no gene match: 2. The CDR3 reads CASRGTSVTGELFF. For the CDR3, the DNA is TGTGCCAGTAGAGGGACTAGCGTCACCGGGGAGCTGTTTTTT.

This clone has only one observation. The CDR3 DNA reads TGTGCCAGCAGCCTTAAAAGGACTAGCGGGGGGCAAGAGACCCAGTACTTC. Translation gives CASSLKRTSGGQETQYF. V is TRBV7-2 and J is TRBJ2-5, with TRBD2 matching over 14 bases. From germline, CDR1 is SGHTA and CDR2 FQGNSA. V was pared by 5 bases and J by 2 bases, with 7 bases of the junction left unmatched. This CDR3 spans 17 amino acids.

This chain joins TRBV11-3 and TRBJ2-1; 13 bases line up with TRBD2. After removal of 3 bases from V and 7 bases from J, the junction contained 3 bases not matched to a gene. CDR1 is SGHNT and CDR2 is YENEEA in the germline V gene. The CDR3 extends over 15 amino acids. The CDR3 bases are TGTGCCAGCAGCTTGGGACTAGCGGGGAGTAATGAGCAGTTCTTC. Translated: CASSLGLAGSNEQFF.

This clone was observed once. The gene calls are TRBV27 and TRBJ1-5; maybe TRBD1 (6 bases). The CDR3 is made up of 14 amino acids. Trimming stripped 2 bases from V and 3 bases from J, with 8 bases between. The germline V gene encodes CDR1 MNHEY and CDR2 SMNVEV (reference sequence). The CDR3 DNA reads TGTGCCAGCAGTTTAGGACAGTTCAATCAGCCCCAGCATTTT. It is translated as CASSLGQFNQPQHF.

J is TRBJ1-3 and V is TRBV19, with a possible D match to TRBD1 (5 bases). Trimming removed 6 bases at V and 0 bases at J, with 9 bases between. Germline CDR1 is LNHDA and CDR2 is SQIVND (reference sequence). The CDR3 is made up of 14 amino acids. In DNA form, the CDR3 reads TGTGCCAGTAGGGAGGGGCCCTCTGGAAACACCATATATTTT. This translates into CASREGPSGNTIYF.

This chain joins TRBV20-1 and TRBJ1-4; D is unresolved. This CDR3 comprises 12 residues. CDR1 DFQATT and CDR2 SNEGSKA come from the germline V gene (reference sequence). Trimming left V 3 bases short and J 5 bases short, with 7 bases between. The chain's CDR3 is CSASNGNEKLFF. CDR3 in DNA: TGCAGTGCTAGTAACGGGAATGAAAAACTGTTTTTT.

This clone was seen a single time. The chain carries TRBV5-1 and TRBJ2-2; D is undetermined. Germline assignment: CDR1 SGHRS and CDR2 YFSETQ. Trimming cost V 3 bases and J 4 bases, with 13 bases left between them. The CDR3 is made up of 15 amino acids. CDR3 region: CASSSTNSVTGELFF. CDR3 nucleotide sequence: TGCGCCAGCAGCTCAACTAACTCGGTCACCGGGGAGCTGTTTTTT.